The 8 T cell receptor beta chains below come from one sample, sequenced in a study of shared clonotypes between healthy human individuals. Assay used: immunoSEQ multiplex PCR; TCRdb lists only in-frame clones, some missing. The sample has around 2,000,000 clones, roughly 95% seen once. Terminally differentiated effector memory CD45RA+ cells were excluded by CCR7 positive selection of CD45RO-negative cells. Sequenced sample: naive CD8+ T cells sorted from blood. The receptors stem from a young man in good health.

This chain connects TRBV5-4 to TRBJ1-6; TRBD1 matches 7 bases. CDR1 SGHNT and CDR2 YYREEE come from the germline V gene (reference sequence). The V segment lost 1 base and the J segment 7 bases; nucleotides outside the gene matches: 2. The CDR3 covers 14 residues. In DNA, the CDR3 is TGTGCCAGCAGCTTGAACAGGGGCAATTCACCCCTCCACTTT. Protein product: CASSLNRGNSPLHF.

The V and J genes are TRBV19 and TRBJ2-3; D uncertain. Germline V gene data show CDR1 as LNHDA and CDR2 as SQIVND (reference sequence). The CDR3 is 15 residues long. The ends were cut back, 3 bases at V and 1 base at J, with 11 bases in the middle. CDR3 nucleotide sequence: TGTGCCAGTAGTATCGTGGGCTCGGGCACAGATACGCAGTATTTT. Its protein product is CASSIVGSGTDTQYF.

V and J are TRBV10-3 and TRBJ2-1; D unresolved. Trimming cost V 2 bases and J 8 bases, with 7 bases left between them. The CDR3 totals 12 residues. CDR1 is ENHRY and CDR2 is SYGVKD in the germline V gene. The CDR3 spells CAISEEQHEQFF. Here the CDR3 DNA reads TGTGCCATCAGTGAGGAACAACATGAGCAGTTCTTC.

The V gene is TRBV2, the J gene TRBJ1-1; 8 positions match TRBD1. This CDR3 is built from 15 residues. Germline CDR1 SNHLY, CDR2 FYNNEI. J was trimmed by 6 bases and V by 5 bases; bases with no gene match: 11. DNA for the CDR3: TGTGCCAGCAGTTTGGCAGGGGGCGCGGGAGCTGAAGCTTTCTTT. It codes for CASSLAGGAGAEAFF.

This chain connects TRBV13 to TRBJ1-1; D not resolved. CDR1 and CDR2 from the germline V gene are PRHDT and FYEKMQ (reference sequence). V was cut by 5 bases and J by 4 bases, with 11 bases left in between. The CDR3 spans 13 residues. The CDR3 DNA reads TGTGCCAGCAGCCCCGGGATGGGCACTGAAGCTTTCTTT. Amino acid sequence: CASSPGMGTEAFF.

The chain is built from TRBV14 and TRBJ2-1, with a tentative D call TRBD2 (6 bases). The CDR3 extends over 15 amino acids. Germline values: CDR1 SGHDN, CDR2 FVKESK. V was clipped by 0 bases and J by 1 base, with 7 bases between them. The CDR3 loop is CASSQELASYNEQFF. The CDR3 DNA reads TGTGCCAGCAGCCAAGAACTAGCTTCCTACAATGAGCAGTTCTTC. The complete variable domain, with remaining parts taken from reference TRBV14 and TRBJ2-1, reads EAGVTQFPSHSVIEKGQTVTLRCDPISGHDNLYWYRRVMGKEIKFLLHFVKESKQDESGMPNNRFLAERTGGTYSTLKVQPAELEDSGVYFCASSQELASYNEQFFGPGTRLTVL.

The chain carries TRBV6-1 and TRBJ1-1; D perhaps matches TRBD1 (5 bases). The V and J ends lost 2 bases and 3 bases respectively, with 10 bases between them. This CDR3 has 14 amino acids. Germline V gene lookup returns CDR1 MNHNS and CDR2 SASEGT. As DNA, the CDR3 is TGTGCCAGCAGTGAATCTCCGGGGGACACTGAAGCTTTCTTT. Residues: CASSESPGDTEAFF.

The chain has TRBV6-5 and TRBJ1-1; 9 bases are a match to TRBD1. Losses at the gene ends were 5 bases for V and 8 bases for J; bases not matched to a gene: 3. This CDR3 has 12 amino acids. The germline V gene has CDR1 MNHEY and CDR2 SVGAGI. In DNA form, the CDR3 reads TGTGCCAGCAGTACAGGGGGCAAGGAAGCTTTCTTT. The encoded protein is CASSTGGKEAFF.